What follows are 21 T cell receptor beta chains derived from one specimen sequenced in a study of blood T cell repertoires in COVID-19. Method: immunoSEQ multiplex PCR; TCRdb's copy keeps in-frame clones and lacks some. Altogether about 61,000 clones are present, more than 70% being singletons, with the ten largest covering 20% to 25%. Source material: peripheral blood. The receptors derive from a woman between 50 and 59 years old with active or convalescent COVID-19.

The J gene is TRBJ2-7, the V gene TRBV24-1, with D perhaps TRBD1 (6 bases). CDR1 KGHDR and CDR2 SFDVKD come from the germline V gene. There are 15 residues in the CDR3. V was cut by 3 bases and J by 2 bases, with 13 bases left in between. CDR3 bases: TGTGCCACCAGTGATAAGCCGACAGGAGCCTACGAGCAGTACTTC. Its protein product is CATSDKPTGAYEQYF.

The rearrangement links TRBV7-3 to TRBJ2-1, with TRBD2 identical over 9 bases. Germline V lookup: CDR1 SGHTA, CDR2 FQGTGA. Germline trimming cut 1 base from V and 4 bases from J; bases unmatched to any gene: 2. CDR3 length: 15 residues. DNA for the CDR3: TGTGCCAGCAGCTTAATTAGCGGGAGTTACAATGAGCAGTTCTTC. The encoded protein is CASSLISGSYNEQFF.

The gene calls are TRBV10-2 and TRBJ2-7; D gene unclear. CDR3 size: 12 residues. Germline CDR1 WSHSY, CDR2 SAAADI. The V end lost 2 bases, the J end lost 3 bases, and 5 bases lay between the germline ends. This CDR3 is CASSEGGYEQYF. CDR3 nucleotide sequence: TGCGCCAGCAGTGAGGGCGGCTACGAGCAGTACTTC.

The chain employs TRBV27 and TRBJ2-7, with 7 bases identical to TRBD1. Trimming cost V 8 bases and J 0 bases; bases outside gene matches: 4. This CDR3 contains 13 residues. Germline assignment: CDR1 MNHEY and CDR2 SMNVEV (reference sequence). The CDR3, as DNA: TGTGCCAGCTTAGACAGGGTCTCCTACGAGCAGTACTTC. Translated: CASLDRVSYEQYF.

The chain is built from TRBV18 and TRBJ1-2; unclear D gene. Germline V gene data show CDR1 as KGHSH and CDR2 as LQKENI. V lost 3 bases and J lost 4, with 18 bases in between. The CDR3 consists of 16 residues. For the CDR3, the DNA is TGTGCCAGCTCACCCACGCCCGCTATGCCTGGCTATGGCTACACCTTC. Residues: CASSPTPAMPGYGYTF.

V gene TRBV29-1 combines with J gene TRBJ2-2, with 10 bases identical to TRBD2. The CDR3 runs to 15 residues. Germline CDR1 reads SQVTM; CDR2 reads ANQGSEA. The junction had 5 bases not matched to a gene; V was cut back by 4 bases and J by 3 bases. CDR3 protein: CSVAWTSGDTGELFF. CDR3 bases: TGCAGCGTTGCTTGGACTAGCGGTGACACCGGGGAGCTGTTTTTT.

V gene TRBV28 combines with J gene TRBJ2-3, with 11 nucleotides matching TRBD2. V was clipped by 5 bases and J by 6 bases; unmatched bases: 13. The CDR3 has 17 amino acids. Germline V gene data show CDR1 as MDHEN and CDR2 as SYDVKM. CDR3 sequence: CASSRGPTSGSHDTQYF. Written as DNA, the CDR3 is TGTGCCAGCAGTCGGGGCCCAACTAGCGGGAGTCACGATACGCAGTATTTT.

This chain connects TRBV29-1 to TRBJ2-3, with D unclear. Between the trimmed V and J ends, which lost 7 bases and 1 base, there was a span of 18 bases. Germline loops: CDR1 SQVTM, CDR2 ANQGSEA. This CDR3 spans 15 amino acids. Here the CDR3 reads CSAQKLASRTDTQYF. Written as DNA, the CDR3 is TGCAGCGCCCAGAAGTTAGCCTCGCGCACAGATACGCAGTATTTT.

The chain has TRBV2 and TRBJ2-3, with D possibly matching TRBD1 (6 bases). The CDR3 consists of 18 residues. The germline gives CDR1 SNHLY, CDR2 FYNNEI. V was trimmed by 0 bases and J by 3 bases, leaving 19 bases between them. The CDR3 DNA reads TGTGCCAGCAGTGAAGCGGGGGCTAGGGTTTCATCGACAGATACGCAGTATTTT. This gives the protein CASSEAGARVSSTDTQYF.

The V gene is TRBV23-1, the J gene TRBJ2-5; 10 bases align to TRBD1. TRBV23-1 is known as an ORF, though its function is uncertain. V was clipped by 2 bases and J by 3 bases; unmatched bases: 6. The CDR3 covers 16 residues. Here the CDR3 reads CASSQPGQGQKETQYF. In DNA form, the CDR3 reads TGCGCCAGCAGTCAACCGGGACAGGGGCAAAAAGAGACCCAGTACTTC.

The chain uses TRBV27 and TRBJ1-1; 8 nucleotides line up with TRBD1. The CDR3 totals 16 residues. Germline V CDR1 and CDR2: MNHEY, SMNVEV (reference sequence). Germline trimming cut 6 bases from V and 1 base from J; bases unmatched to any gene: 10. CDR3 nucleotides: TGTGCCAGCAGCTGGACAGGGACTCGTTGGAACACTGAAGCTTTCTTT. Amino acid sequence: CASSWTGTRWNTEAFF.

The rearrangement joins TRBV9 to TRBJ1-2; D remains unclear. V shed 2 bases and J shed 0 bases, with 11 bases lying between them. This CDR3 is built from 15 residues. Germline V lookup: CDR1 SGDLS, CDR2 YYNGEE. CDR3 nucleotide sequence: TGTGCCAGCAGCGTTACAGCTTCCACTAACTATGGCTACACCTTC. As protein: CASSVTASTNYGYTF.

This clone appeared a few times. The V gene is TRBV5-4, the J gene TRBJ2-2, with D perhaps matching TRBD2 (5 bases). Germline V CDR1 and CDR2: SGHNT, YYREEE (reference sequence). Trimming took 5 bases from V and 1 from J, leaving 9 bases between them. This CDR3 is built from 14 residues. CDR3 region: CASRPGKNTGELFF. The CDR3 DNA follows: TGTGCCAGCAGGCCGGGGAAGAACACCGGGGAGCTGTTTTTT.

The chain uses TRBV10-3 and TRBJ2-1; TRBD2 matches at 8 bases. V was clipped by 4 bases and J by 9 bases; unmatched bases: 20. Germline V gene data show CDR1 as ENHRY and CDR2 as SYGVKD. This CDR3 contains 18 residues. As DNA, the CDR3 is TGTGCCATCAGTGCCCCGTCTAGGGATAGCGGGGACTTTGGTGAGCAGTTCTTC. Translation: CAISAPSRDSGDFGEQFF.

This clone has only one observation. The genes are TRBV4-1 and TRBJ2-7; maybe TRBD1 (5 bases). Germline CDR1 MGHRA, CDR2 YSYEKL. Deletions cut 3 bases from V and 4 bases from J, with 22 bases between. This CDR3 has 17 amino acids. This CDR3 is CASSHPRPGSGVYEQYF. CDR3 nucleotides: TGCGCCAGCAGCCACCCCCGCCCAGGGTCTGGGGTTTACGAGCAGTACTTC.

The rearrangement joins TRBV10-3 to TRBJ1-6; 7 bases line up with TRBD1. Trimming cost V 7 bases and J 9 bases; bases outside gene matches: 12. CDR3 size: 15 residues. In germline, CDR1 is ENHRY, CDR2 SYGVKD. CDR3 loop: CAINDIGTAGSPLHF. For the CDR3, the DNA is TGTGCCATCAATGATATCGGGACAGCGGGTTCACCCCTCCACTTT.

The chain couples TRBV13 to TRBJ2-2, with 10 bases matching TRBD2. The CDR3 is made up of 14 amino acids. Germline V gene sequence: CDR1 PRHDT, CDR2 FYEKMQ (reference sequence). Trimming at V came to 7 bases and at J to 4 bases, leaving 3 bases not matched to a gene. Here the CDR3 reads CASTSGRGTGELFF. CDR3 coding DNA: TGTGCCAGCACTAGCGGGAGAGGCACCGGGGAGCTGTTTTTT.

DNA of the CDR3: TGTGCCAGCAGCTTATCTGCTAGCGGGAGCTCCTACGAGCAGTACTTC. It is translated as CASSLSASGSSYEQYF. This chain links TRBV7-2 with TRBJ2-7, with TRBD2 matching over 10 bases. V lost 2 bases and J lost 0; bases outside the gene matches: 4. The CDR3 covers 16 residues. Germline CDR1 and CDR2: SGHTA and FQGNSA.

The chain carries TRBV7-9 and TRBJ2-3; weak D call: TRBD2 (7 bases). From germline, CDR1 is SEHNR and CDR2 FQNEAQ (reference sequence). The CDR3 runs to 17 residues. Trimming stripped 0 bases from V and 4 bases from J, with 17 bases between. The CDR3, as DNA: TGTGCCAGCAGCTTAGCGACGGGGGGCCATCGGGCAGATACGCAGTATTTT. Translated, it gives CASSLATGGHRADTQYF.

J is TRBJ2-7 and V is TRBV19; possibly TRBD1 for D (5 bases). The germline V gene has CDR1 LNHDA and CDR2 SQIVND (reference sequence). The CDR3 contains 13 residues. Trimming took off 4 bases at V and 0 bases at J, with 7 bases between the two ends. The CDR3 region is CASSNRISYEQYF. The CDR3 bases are TGTGCCAGTAGTAACAGGATCTCCTACGAGCAGTACTTC.

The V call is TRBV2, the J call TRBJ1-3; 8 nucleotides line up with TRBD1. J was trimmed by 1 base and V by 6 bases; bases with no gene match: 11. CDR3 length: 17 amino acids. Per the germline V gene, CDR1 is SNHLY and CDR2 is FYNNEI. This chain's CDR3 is CASRNGQGYWSGNTIYF. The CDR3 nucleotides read TGTGCCAGCAGGAACGGACAGGGTTATTGGTCTGGAAACACCATATATTTT.